This T cell receptor beta chain was identified during a study of blood T cell repertoires in COVID-19. The CDR3 has 13 amino acids. Germline V lookup: CDR1 KGHSH, CDR2 LQKENI. Trimming stripped 4 bases from V and 5 bases from J, with 9 bases between. Data came from immunoSEQ multiplex PCR; TCRdb stores just in-frame clones and leaves some out. The sample lists approximately 30,000 clones; around 90% were seen once. This chain connects TRBV18 to TRBJ1-5, with D perhaps TRBD1 (6 bases). The receptor's source is a human donor in a cohort sampled during active COVID-19. Sequencing used peripheral blood. The CDR3, as DNA: TGTGCCAGCTCACTGGGACATGATCAGCCCCAGCATTTT. It codes for CASSLGHDQPQHF.